This TCR beta chain was documented in a study of cytomegalovirus exposure and HLA in healthy donors. Study conclusions and caveats: TCR beta chains associated with HLA were, in a later analysis, more clonally expanded than equally common others. Later analysis demonstrated an association between a missense DCLRE1C variant and TCR beta V- and J-gene trimming. A later analysis found common viral pathogens apparently linked to several of the most significant clusters.

Nominally healthy donors provided the samples, though records likely missed some immune exposures. Trimming pared 1 base from V and 2 bases from J, leaving 9 bases between. The CDR3 contains 14 residues. Germline loops: CDR1 LGHNA, CDR2 YNFKEQ. This clone was picked up one time. Its antigen remains unidentified. The primer mix had 60 Vbeta and 13 Jbeta primers. Sequencing used immunoSEQ multiplex PCR; TCRdb keeps in-frame clones, though not all of them. The sample records over 200,000 clones, 82% being singletons. This chain joins TRBV4-2 and TRBJ2-7; D gene uncertain. The sequence derives from a man aged 35 to 55 in good health and CMV-seropositive. Sequencing was carried out using PBMCs. The CDR3 region has the DNA TGTGCCAGCAGCCAAGCGGCAGCGACCTACGAGCAGTACTTC. Its translation is CASSQAAATYEQYF.